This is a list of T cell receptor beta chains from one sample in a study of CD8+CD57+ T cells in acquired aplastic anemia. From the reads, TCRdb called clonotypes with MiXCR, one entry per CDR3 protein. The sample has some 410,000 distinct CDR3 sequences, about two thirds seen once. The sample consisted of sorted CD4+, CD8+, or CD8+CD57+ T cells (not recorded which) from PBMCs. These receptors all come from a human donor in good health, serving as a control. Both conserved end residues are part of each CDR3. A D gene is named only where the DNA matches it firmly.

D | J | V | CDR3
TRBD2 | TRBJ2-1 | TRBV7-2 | CASSLVFRTSGVGEQFF
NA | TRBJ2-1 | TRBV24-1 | CATSELGGVAEQFF
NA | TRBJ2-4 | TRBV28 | CASSIDLEAAKNIQYF
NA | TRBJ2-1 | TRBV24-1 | CATSPGRSSYNEQFF
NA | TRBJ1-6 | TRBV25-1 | CASSDEGHRNSPLHF
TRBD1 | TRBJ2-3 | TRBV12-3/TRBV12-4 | CASSLGTVIDPQYF
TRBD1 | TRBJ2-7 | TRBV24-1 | CATSDPQSTGKGLGTEQYF
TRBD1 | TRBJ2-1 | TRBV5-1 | CASSQTGTGLDEQFF
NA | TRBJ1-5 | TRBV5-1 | CASSKGHRGNQPQHF
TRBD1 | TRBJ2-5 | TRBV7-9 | CASSPTDRGLETQYF
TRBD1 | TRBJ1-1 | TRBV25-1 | CASSERQGLNTEAFF